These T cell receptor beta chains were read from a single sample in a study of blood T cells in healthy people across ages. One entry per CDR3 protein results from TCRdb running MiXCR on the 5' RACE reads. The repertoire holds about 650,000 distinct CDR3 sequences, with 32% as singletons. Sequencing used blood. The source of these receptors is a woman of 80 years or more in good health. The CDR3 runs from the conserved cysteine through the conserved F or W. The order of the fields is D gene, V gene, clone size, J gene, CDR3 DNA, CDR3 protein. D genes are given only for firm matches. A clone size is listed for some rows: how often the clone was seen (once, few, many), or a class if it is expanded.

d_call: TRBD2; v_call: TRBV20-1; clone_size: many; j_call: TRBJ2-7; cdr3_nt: TGCAGTGCTAGTGCTACTAGCGGGTACTACGAGCAGTACTTC; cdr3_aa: CSASATSGYYEQYF
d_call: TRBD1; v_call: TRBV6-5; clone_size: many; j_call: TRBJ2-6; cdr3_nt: TGTGCCAGCAGTTACACCAGGCGGACAGGCTCTGGGGCCAACGTCCTGACTTTC; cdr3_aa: CASSYTRRTGSGANVLTF
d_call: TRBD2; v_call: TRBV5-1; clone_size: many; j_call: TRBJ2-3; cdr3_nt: TGCGCCAGCAGCTTGGGCCTAGCGGAGCCCACAGATACGCAGTATTTT; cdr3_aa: CASSLGLAEPTDTQYF
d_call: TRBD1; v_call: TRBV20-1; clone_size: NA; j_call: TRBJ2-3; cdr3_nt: TGCAGTGCTTCGGGACAGAGCACAGATACGCAGTATTTT; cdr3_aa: CSASGQSTDTQYF
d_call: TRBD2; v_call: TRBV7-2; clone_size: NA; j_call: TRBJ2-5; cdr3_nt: TGTGCCAGCAGCCCAGGGGCGGGAGGACAAGAGACCCAGTACTTC; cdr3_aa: CASSPGAGGQETQYF
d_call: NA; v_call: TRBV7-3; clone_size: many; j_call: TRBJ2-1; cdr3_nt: TGTGCCAGCAGCTTAGGGCACGCGAGCTCCTACAATGAGCAGTTCTTC; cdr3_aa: CASSLGHASSYNEQFF
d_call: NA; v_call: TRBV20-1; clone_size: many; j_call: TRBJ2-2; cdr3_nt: TGCAGTGCTAAAGGGGAGTACACCGGGGAGCTGTTTTTT; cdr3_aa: CSAKGEYTGELFF
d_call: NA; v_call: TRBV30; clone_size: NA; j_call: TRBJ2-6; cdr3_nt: TGTGCCTGGAGTGTACTCGGCAGGCCAAGCTCTGGGGCCAACGTCCTGACTTTC; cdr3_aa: CAWSVLGRPSSGANVLTF
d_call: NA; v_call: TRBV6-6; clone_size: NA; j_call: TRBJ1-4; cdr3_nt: TGTGCCAGCAGTTACGCAGGGGAAAAACTGTTTTTT; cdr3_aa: CASSYAGEKLFF
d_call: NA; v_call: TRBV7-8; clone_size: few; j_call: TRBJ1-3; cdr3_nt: TGTGCCAGCAGCTTAGCGGCGCGCAGCTCTGGAAACACCATATATTTT; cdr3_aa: CASSLAARSSGNTIYF
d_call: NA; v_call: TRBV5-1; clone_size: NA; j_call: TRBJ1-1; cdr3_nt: TGCGCCAGCAGTCAGACGGTGGACACTGAAGCTTTCTTT; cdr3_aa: CASSQTVDTEAFF
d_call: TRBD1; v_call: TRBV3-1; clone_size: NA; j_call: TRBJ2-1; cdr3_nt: TGTGCCAGCAGCCAAGGGTATACTACAGGGGTCAACTTCAATGAGCAGTTCTTC; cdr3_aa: CASSQGYTTGVNFNEQFF